This TCR beta chain was retrieved from a study of blood T cell repertoires in COVID-19 (dated by TCRdb to the early 2020s). Broadly, across the study: Collaborator samples came from the United States, Italy and Spain and covered acute and convalescent phases of COVID-19. HLA class I and class II types, where available, came from metadata supplied by the sample provider rather than from assay-based typing. The sample metadata nearly always contained a de-identified subject ID, COVID-19 status, age in years and sex. The prospective study material was composed of cDNA or gDNA derived from T cells, B-cell-depleted T cells, or PBMCs. The repertoires were released in a freely available public database intended as a resource for research on the immune response to SARS-CoV-2. Subjects who had been exposed to COVID-19, were actively infected with it, or had recovered from it provided the deeply sampled blood TCRbeta repertoires that made up the dataset. Samples were obtained from the ongoing ImmuneRACE study (first 160 participants) and from 950 to 1,500 subjects provided by 6 global collaborators. Results the study describes overall, beyond this receptor: Clinical and demographic metadata were provided uncurated, with the amount varying by source and participant.

Each collaborating institution followed its own protocols to collect whole blood in K2EDTA tubes. For TCRbeta analysis, collaborators shipped samples as frozen whole blood, isolated PBMCs, or DNA extracted from either of those sample types. Taken from the germline V gene, the CDR1 and CDR2 loops are SGHRS and YFSETQ. Including the terminal cysteine and phenylalanine, the CDR3 comprises 17 residues. This entry keeps only the CDR3 DNA: 51 bases, framed from base 1. V is cut by 0 bases and J by 0 bases, and the space between the germline ends is 13 bases. Concerning this clone: This receptor's antigen is unknown. It has no much larger one-base neighbor in the sample; base qualities were not kept.

TCRbeta CDR3 regions were amplified from genomic DNA by means of the immunoSEQ Assay, a bias-controlled multiplex PCR. Turning to the authors' computational methods: The number of nucleated cells in each sample was estimated by amplification of reference gene primers within the assay. Sequence reads were collapsed and filtered to measure the absolute abundance of every unique TCRbeta CDR3 rearrangement. Productive Simpson clonality was computed per sample as the square root of Simpson's diversity index over productive rearrangements. The table comes from immuneACCESS by way of TCRdb, which keeps in-frame sequences with V and J called. Part of the clones is missing from these tables; in studies checked, under half for an unresolved V gene and the rest for unknown reasons. Clonal size and the V and J genes are those of that table, whereas D and trimming came from the DNA. This sample lists 110,000 to 150,000 clones; more than 75% were detected once. Of the sample, about 5% falls within the top ten clones.

Sequencing was carried out using peripheral blood. The V and J genes are TRBV5-1 and TRBJ1-5; no D gene can be assigned with confidence. The receptor was derived from a woman aged 45 to 65 with acute or convalescent COVID-19. The sequenced DNA: TGCGCCAGCAGCTTGGCACCTGGAGCAGATAGCAATCAGCCCCAGCATTTT. This sequence encodes CASSLAPGADSNQPQHF.